One and the same sample provided the 26 T cell receptor beta chains below, sequenced in a study of T cell changes during pregnancy in multiple sclerosis. Repertoires were generated with immunoSEQ multiplex PCR, while TCRdb's copy carries only in-frame clones and drops some. The table lists 50,000 to 75,000 clones, 90% of them singletons. The material sequenced was peripheral blood, taken in the first trimester of pregnancy. The receptors were gathered from a female donor in good health, enrolled as a control in a pregnancy study.

V usage is TRBV19 and J usage is TRBJ2-7; 11 bases agree with TRBD1. V was pared by 6 bases and J by 2 bases, with 3 bases of the junction left unmatched. CDR3 length: 14 residues. Germline V gene data show CDR1 as LNHDA and CDR2 as SQIVND (reference sequence). The CDR3 spells CASRGQGATYEQYF. CDR3 coding DNA: TGTGCCAGTAGAGGACAGGGGGCCACCTACGAGCAGTACTTC.

In its sample, this clone was seen once. The rearrangement joins TRBV5-1 to TRBJ2-7, with D possibly being TRBD1 (6 bases). CDR3 length: 16 amino acids. V lost 0 bases and J 2 bases, leaving 15 bases between the germline ends. Germline V gene data show CDR1 as SGHRS and CDR2 as YFSETQ. This chain's CDR3 is CASSLAGAGVTYEQYF. Here the CDR3 DNA reads TGCGCCAGCAGCTTGGCCGGGGCAGGGGTAACCTACGAGCAGTACTTC.

This clone was seen a single time. The chain joins TRBV5-1 to TRBJ1-2, with a weak D call TRBD1 (5 bases). Germline loops: CDR1 SGHRS, CDR2 YFSETQ. The V end lost 0 bases, the J end lost 2 bases, and 11 bases lay between the germline ends. CDR3 size: 15 residues. The CDR3 spells CASSLEPGKNYGYTF. The DNA of the CDR3 is TGCGCCAGCAGCTTGGAACCAGGGAAGAACTATGGCTACACCTTC.

This clone was seen only once. The chain uses TRBV19 and TRBJ2-3; the match to TRBD1 covers 9 bases. Germline V gene lookup returns CDR1 LNHDA and CDR2 SQIVND (reference sequence). J was trimmed by 2 bases and V by 4 bases; bases with no gene match: 7. The CDR3 totals 16 residues. Here the CDR3 reads CASSTGTGTHTDTQYF. In DNA form, the CDR3 reads TGTGCCAGTAGTACCGGGACAGGGACGCACACAGATACGCAGTATTTT.

The chain employs TRBV11-3 and TRBJ1-2; 12 nucleotides match TRBD1. Trimming cost V 1 base and J 5 bases; bases outside gene matches: 14. The CDR3 loop spans 19 amino acids. From germline, CDR1 is SGHNT and CDR2 YENEEA. The CDR3 nucleotides are TGTGCCAGCAGCTTAGTGGCCGGGGACAGGGGGCCCCTATGGTATGGCTACACCTTC. Residues: CASSLVAGDRGPLWYGYTF.

The chain uses TRBV7-2 and TRBJ1-1; weak D call: TRBD1 (5 bases). CDR1 and CDR2 from the germline V gene are SGHTA and FQGNSA. This CDR3 comprises 12 residues. V gave up 6 bases and J gave up 8 bases, with 13 bases separating them. The CDR3 DNA reads as TGTGCCAGCAGTCCAAGGCGGGGGGAAGCTTTCTTT. It is translated as CASSPRRGEAFF.

The CDR3 DNA reads TGTGCCAGTAGTATAGGTCGGAATCAGCCCCAGCATTTT. This translates into CASSIGRNQPQHF. The J gene is TRBJ1-5, the V gene TRBV19; D uncertain. The germline gives CDR1 LNHDA, CDR2 SQIVND (reference sequence). The CDR3 length is 13 residues. Trimming took 1 base from V and 4 from J, leaving 5 bases between them.

V and J are TRBV5-6 and TRBJ1-5; possible D gene TRBD1, 5 bases. V gave up 3 bases and J gave up 1 base, with 8 bases separating them. The germline V gene encodes CDR1 SGHDT and CDR2 YYEEEE. This CDR3 has 14 amino acids. CDR3 DNA: TGTGCCAGCAGCTCAGGGTGGAGCAATCAGCCCCAGCATTTT. This encodes CASSSGWSNQPQHF.

The V gene is TRBV15, the J gene TRBJ2-5; maybe TRBD1 (5 bases). CDR3 length: 17 amino acids. V shed 0 bases and J shed 4 bases, with 18 bases lying between them. The germline CDR1 and CDR2 sequences are LNHNV and YYDKDF (reference sequence). The CDR3 DNA is TGTGCCACCAGCAGAGAAGGGGCGGAAAAGTGGAGAGAGACCCAGTACTTC. Translation gives CATSREGAEKWRETQYF.

This chain uses TRBV10-3 with TRBJ1-4; D possibly corresponds to TRBD1 (6 bases). The V gene's germline CDR1 is ENHRY and CDR2 SYGVKD. The CDR3 has 14 amino acids. V lost 3 bases and J lost 1, with 6 bases in between. The CDR3: CAISEGGTNEKLFF. For the CDR3, the DNA is TGTGCCATCAGTGAAGGGGGAACTAATGAAAAACTGTTTTTT.

The V gene is TRBV2, the J gene TRBJ2-1; 9 bases align to TRBD2. The CDR3 length is 14 residues. V lost 10 bases to trimming and J lost 7 bases; unmatched junction nucleotides: 11. Germline CDR1 is SNHLY and CDR2 is FYNNEI. DNA of the CDR3: TGTGCCACGGGGGGGGCTAGCGGGACGAATGAGCAGTTCTTC. This sequence encodes CATGGASGTNEQFF.

The chain recombines TRBV9 with TRBJ2-1; 7 positions agree with TRBD1. CDR1 is SGDLS, CDR2 YYNGEE, per germline. With V trimmed by 3 bases and J by 4 bases, 4 bases remained unmatched. CDR3 length: 14 amino acids. As DNA, the CDR3 is TGTGCCAGCAGCGAGGGGGCTCTATACAATGAGCAGTTCTTC. This sequence encodes CASSEGALYNEQFF.

The chain has TRBV7-2 and TRBJ1-1; no clear D. With 4 bases removed from V and 0 bases from J, the gap between germline ends came to 6 bases. Germline V lookup: CDR1 SGHTA, CDR2 FQGNSA. This CDR3 has 13 amino acids. The CDR3 loop reads CASSSGLNTEAFF. CDR3 sequence (DNA): TGTGCCAGCAGCTCCGGTTTGAACACTGAAGCTTTCTTT.

This clone was seen once. V gene TRBV30 combines with J gene TRBJ2-1, with 11 bases lining up with TRBD1. V gave up 5 bases and J gave up 8 bases; unmatched junction bases: 8. The CDR3 has 14 residues. Germline lookup yields CDR1 GTSNPN and CDR2 SVGIG (reference sequence). The CDR3, as DNA: TGTGCCTGGGTGATAGGGACAGGGGGTTATGAGCAGTTCTTC. Translated: CAWVIGTGGYEQFF. The full variable domain, completed using reference TRBV30 and TRBJ2-1, is SQTIHQWPATLVQPVGSPLSLECTVEGTSNPNLYWYRQAAGRGLQLLFYSVGIGQISSEVPQNLSASRPQDRQFILSSKKLLLSDSGFYLCAWVIGTGGYEQFFGPGTRLTVL.

This sequence joins TRBV9 and TRBJ2-1; 7 bases are shared with TRBD2. Germline values: CDR1 SGDLS, CDR2 YYNGEE. The CDR3 runs 15 residues. With 1 base clipped from V and 6 bases from J, the junction kept 7 bases outside the gene matches. DNA for the CDR3: TGTGCCAGCAGCGTAAGCGGGGCGCTTAGCAATGAGCAGTTCTTC. Protein product: CASSVSGALSNEQFF.

The V call is TRBV19, the J call TRBJ2-7; D not resolved. The CDR3 is made up of 13 amino acids. V was cut by 4 bases and J by 7 bases, with 14 bases left in between. Germline V gene lookup returns CDR1 LNHDA and CDR2 SQIVND (reference sequence). The CDR3 loop reads CASSTLGATEQYF. The CDR3 bases are TGTGCCAGTAGTACCCTAGGTGCCACAGAGCAGTACTTC.

V is TRBV7-8 and J is TRBJ2-2; D might be TRBD2 (8 bases). CDR1 is SGHVS and CDR2 is FQNEAQ in the germline V gene. There are 16 residues in the CDR3. V dropped 5 bases and J dropped 3 bases, with 16 bases sitting between them. CDR3 DNA sequence: TGTGCCAGCAGCGAGGGGGCGGGGGGCTACACCGGGGAGCTGTTTTTT. It translates to CASSEGAGGYTGELFF.

The genes are TRBV2 and TRBJ2-2, with 9 bases that match TRBD1. CDR3 length: 14 residues. Germline CDR1 and CDR2: SNHLY and FYNNEI. With 6 bases clipped from V and 6 bases from J, the junction kept 5 bases outside the gene matches. The CDR3: CASRGTGRPGELFF. The CDR3 nucleotides are TGTGCCAGCAGGGGGACAGGGCGGCCCGGGGAGCTGTTTTTT.

This chain connects TRBV5-4 to TRBJ2-1; 8 positions agree with TRBD2. The CDR3 spans 17 residues. After removal of 3 bases from V and 7 bases from J, the junction contained 15 bases not matched to a gene. The germline V gene encodes CDR1 SGHNT and CDR2 YYREEE (reference sequence). The CDR3 DNA reads as TGTGCCAGCAGCTCCCCAGCAGGGACTAGGACGGTTAATGAGCAGTTCTTC. It translates to CASSSPAGTRTVNEQFF. Based on the CDR3 plus reference TRBV5-4 and TRBJ2-1, the full variable domain is ETGVTQSPTHLIKTRGQQVTLRCSSQSGHNTVSWYQQALGQGPQFIFQYYREEENGRGNFPPRFSGLQFPNYSSELNVNALELDDSALYLCASSSPAGTRTVNEQFFGPGTRLTVL.

The chain combines TRBV6-6 with TRBJ2-5, with TRBD2 matching over 7 bases. The trim removed 6 bases at V and 1 base at J, leaving 2 bases unmatched. Germline-derived CDR1 and CDR2 are MNHNY and SVGAGI (reference sequence). The CDR3 extends over 13 amino acids. The CDR3 DNA reads TGTGCCAGCAGGGGCGGGGGCCAAGAGACCCAGTACTTC. Encoded protein: CASRGGGQETQYF.

The gene calls are TRBV7-3 and TRBJ2-1; D is unresolved. Trimming pared 1 base from V and 5 bases from J, leaving 15 bases between. Looked up from germline, CDR1 is SGHTA and CDR2 is FQGTGA. The CDR3 covers 16 residues. The CDR3, as DNA: TGTGCCAGCAGCTTAATTTCTAGGATCCCTAACAATGAGCAGTTCTTC. This translates into CASSLISRIPNNEQFF.

J is TRBJ2-2 and V is TRBV5-1; maybe TRBD1 (5 bases). Trimming took off 3 bases at V and 4 bases at J, with 10 bases between the two ends. Per germline, CDR1 SGHRS and CDR2 YFSETQ. The CDR3 is 14 residues long. The CDR3 DNA follows: TGCGCCAGCAGCTCGCAGGGATCCACCGGGGAGCTGTTTTTT. Amino acids: CASSSQGSTGELFF. Looking up the rest from reference TRBV5-1 and TRBJ2-2 gives the full variable domain: KAGVTQTPRYLIKTRGQQVTLSCSPISGHRSVSWYQQTPGQGLQFLFEYFSETQRNKGNFPGRFSGRQFSNSRSEMNVSTLELGDSALYLCASSSQGSTGELFFGEGSRLTVL.

This rearrangement joins TRBV7-9 to TRBJ2-3, with 10 bases lining up with TRBD2. J gave up 4 bases and V 4 bases, and 14 bases lay outside the gene matches. The CDR3 length is 18 residues. Germline loops: CDR1 SEHNR, CDR2 FQNEAQ (reference sequence). Here the CDR3 DNA reads TGTGCCAGCAGCTACGGGATAGCGGGGGGTCCGGGAGCAGATACGCAGTATTTT. Encoded protein: CASSYGIAGGPGADTQYF.

In DNA, the CDR3 is TGTGCCAGCAGCCGAAGCCTAGCGGGGACTGGCACAGATACGCAGTATTTT. Protein: CASSRSLAGTGTDTQYF. The gene calls are TRBV4-2 and TRBJ2-3; 9 positions agree with TRBD2. The ends lost 4 bases at V and 1 base at J; junction bases unmatched: 9. Germline-derived CDR1 and CDR2 are LGHNA and YNFKEQ. This CDR3 has 17 residues.

About this clone: The junction does not match germline at one end; this may be a read error. The J gene is TRBJ2-1, the V gene TRBV2, with D uncertain. Germline CDR1 reads SNHLY; CDR2 reads FYNNEI. This CDR3 is 11 amino acids long. The CDR3 DNA reads TGTGCCAGCAGTCCCTACGATGAGCAGTTCTTC. It translates to CASSPYDEQFF.

The CDR3 region has the DNA TGCGCCAGCAGCTTGTCCGGGGGCTCCTACAATGAGCAGTTCTTC. Protein: CASSLSGGSYNEQFF. The rearrangement uses TRBV5-1 and TRBJ2-1; D is possibly TRBD2 (6 bases). V lost 1 base and J 0 bases, leaving 8 bases between the germline ends. Looked up from germline, CDR1 is SGHRS and CDR2 is YFSETQ. This CDR3 has 15 residues.